Presented here are 7 T cell receptor beta chains from one specimen sequenced in a study of cytomegalovirus exposure and HLA in healthy donors. Use of 60 Vbeta and 13 Jbeta primers characterized the PCR. Profiled with immunoSEQ multiplex PCR; TCRdb holds only in-frame clones, not every one. The sample table sets out 93,000 or so clones. Sequenced sample: PBMCs. These receptors were collected from a middle-aged man in good health and CMV-seronegative.

The chain uses TRBV27 and TRBJ1-1; D is possibly TRBD1 (5 bases). V lost 6 bases, J lost 0 bases, and 17 bases lay in between. The CDR3 is 16 residues long. The germline CDR1 and CDR2 sequences are MNHEY and SMNVEV (reference sequence). CDR3 region: CASSQGLGTLNTEAFF. Written as DNA, the CDR3 is TGTGCCAGCAGCCAGGGACTCGGAACCCTGAACACTGAAGCTTTCTTT.

The rearrangement uses TRBV21-1 and TRBJ1-1. TRBV21-1 is a pseudogene. The CDR3 loop spans 17 amino acids. In nucleotides, the CDR3 is TGTGCCAGCAGCAAAGTATCGGGGGGGCCATCGAACACTGAAGCTTTCTTT. Encoded protein: CASSKVSGGPSNTEAFF.

The V and J genes are TRBV19 and TRBJ2-2; the match to TRBD1 covers 7 bases. The V gene's germline CDR1 is LNHDA and CDR2 SQIVND (reference sequence). V lost 2 bases to trimming and J lost 5 bases; unmatched junction nucleotides: 8. The CDR3 spans 16 residues. This chain's CDR3 is CASSISTGALTGELFF. CDR3 coding DNA: TGTGCCAGTAGTATATCCACAGGGGCTCTTACCGGGGAGCTGTTTTTT. The variable domain in full, with the rest retrieved from reference TRBV19 and TRBJ2-2, is DGGITQSPKYLFRKEGQNVTLSCEQNLNHDAMYWYRQDPGQGLRLIYYSQIVNDFQKGDIAEGYSVSREKKESFPLTVTSAQKNPTAFYLCASSISTGALTGELFFGEGSRLTVL.

This chain links TRBV9 with TRBJ2-7; 10 bases are shared with TRBD1. This CDR3 spans 15 amino acids. Trimming at V came to 3 bases and at J to 1 base, leaving 4 bases not matched to a gene. The germline V gene encodes CDR1 SGDLS and CDR2 YYNGEE. CDR3 nucleotides: TGTGCCAGCAGCGCCCGGGACAGGGGATCCTACGAGCAGTACTTC. Its translation: CASSARDRGSYEQYF.

This chain joins TRBV5-1 and TRBJ1-2, with 7 bases that match TRBD1. The CDR3 spans 14 residues. The ends lost 4 bases at V and 7 bases at J; junction bases unmatched: 10. The germline gives CDR1 SGHRS, CDR2 YFSETQ. CDR3 amino acids: CASSLPGGGLGYTF. Here the CDR3 DNA reads TGCGCCAGCAGCCTCCCGGGAGGGGGCCTTGGCTACACCTTC.

This chain links TRBV5-3 with TRBJ2-5, with 8 bases that match TRBD2. TRBV5-3 is treated as an ORF (open reading frame) with a function not yet certain. This CDR3 is 20 amino acids long. Trimming removed 7 bases from V and 2 bases from J; junction bases left unmatched: 25. The CDR3, as DNA: TGTGCCAGATACAAAACCGGGGGGGTTTGTTTAATGGGGGTTCAAGAGACCCAGTACTTC. This codes for CARYKTGGVCLMGVQETQYF.

The chain employs TRBV7-2 and TRBJ1-2; D perhaps matches TRBD1 (5 bases). Germline lookup yields CDR1 SGHTA and CDR2 FQGNSA. The CDR3 runs 14 residues. V dropped 1 base and J dropped 8 bases, with 14 bases sitting between them. The CDR3 DNA reads TGTGCCAGCAGCTTAGGGTTAGGGGCTCGAGGCTACACCTTC. Encoded protein: CASSLGLGARGYTF. The entire variable domain, with the rest obtained from reference TRBV7-2 and TRBJ1-2, is as follows: GAGVSQSPSNKVTEKGKDVELRCDPISGHTALYWYRQSLGQGLEFLIYFQGNSAPDKSGLPSDRFSAERTGGSVSTLTIQRTQQEDSAVYLCASSLGLGARGYTFGSGTRLTVV.